The 12 T cell receptor beta chains below come from one sample, sequenced in a study of T cell repertoires in cytomegalovirus infection. TCRdb ran MiXCR on the reads and lists one entry per CDR3 protein. The sample gives about 260,000 distinct CDR3 sequences, approximately 9.1% of which show up once; about 14% is in the top ten. Material: PBMCs. These receptors were collected from a human donor in good health (CMV status not recorded). Some clones in this sample may be carry-over from other donors' samples.

This clonotype has only a few counts. CDR3 sequence: CASSFGNYEQYF. In DNA, the CDR3 is TGTGCCAGCAGTTTCGGGAACTACGAGCAGTACTTC. This chain uses TRBV7-9 with TRBJ2-7; TRBD2 might be the D (5 bases). This CDR3 has 12 amino acids. Trimming left V 6 bases short and J 3 bases short, with 9 bases between. Germline CDR1 and CDR2: SEHNR and FQNEAQ (reference sequence).

This clonotype has a count of ten or more. This sequence joins TRBV7-2 and TRBJ2-5; 10 bases are a match to TRBD1. CDR1 SGHTA and CDR2 FQGNSA come from the germline V gene. V was pared by 10 bases and J by 4 bases, with 6 bases of the junction left unmatched. This CDR3 contains 13 residues. The CDR3 reads CATKRDRGETQYF. In nucleotides, the CDR3 is TGTGCCACCAAACGGGACAGGGGAGAGACCCAGTACTTC.

This clonotype was seen many times. This chain uses TRBV7-2 with TRBJ1-5; unclear D gene. V was shortened by 1 base and J by 3 bases, with 10 bases between the two germline ends. Germline CDR1 reads SGHTA; CDR2 reads FQGNSA. This CDR3 comprises 15 residues. The CDR3 sequence is CASSLEWRNNQPQHF. The CDR3 DNA follows: TGTGCCAGCAGCTTAGAGTGGCGGAACAATCAGCCCCAGCATTTT. Variable domain in full (rest from reference TRBV7-2 and TRBJ1-5): GAGVSQSPSNKVTEKGKDVELRCDPISGHTALYWYRQSLGQGLEFLIYFQGNSAPDKSGLPSDRFSAERTGGSVSTLTIQRTQQEDSAVYLCASSLEWRNNQPQHFGDGTRLSIL.

This clonotype came up a few times. J is TRBJ1-5 and V is TRBV7-9; 8 bases are shared with TRBD1. After removal of 1 base from V and 4 bases from J, the junction contained 6 bases not matched to a gene. The CDR3 has 16 amino acids. Germline CDR1 and CDR2: SEHNR and FQNEAQ (reference sequence). DNA of the CDR3: TGTGCCAGCAGCTTAGGGACAGGGATTAGTAATCAGCCCCAGCATTTT. Its translation is CASSLGTGISNQPQHF. The full variable domain, rest sourced from reference TRBV7-9 and TRBJ1-5, is DTGVSQNPRHKITKRGQNVTFRCDPISEHNRLYWYRQTLGQGPEFLTYFQNEAQLEKSRLLSDRFSAERPKGSFSTLEIQRTEQGDSAMYLCASSLGTGISNQPQHFGDGTRLSIL.

This clonotype was found many times. This chain joins TRBV7-8 and TRBJ2-1, with a possible D match to TRBD2 (6 bases). The germline V gene encodes CDR1 SGHVS and CDR2 FQNEAQ. V lost 4 bases and J lost 7, with 8 bases in between. The CDR3 contains 12 residues. CDR3 DNA: TGTGCCAGCAGCTCCGGACTAAATGAGCAGTTCTTC. This translates into CASSSGLNEQFF.

This clonotype was observed at least ten times. V usage is TRBV7-2 and J usage is TRBJ1-6; 7 bases align to TRBD1. The junction had 5 bases not matched to a gene; V was cut back by 2 bases and J by 10 bases. This CDR3 spans 14 amino acids. Germline assignment: CDR1 SGHTA and CDR2 FQGNSA. Written as DNA, the CDR3 is TGTGCCAGCAGCTTAACAGGGGATAGGTCACCCCTCCACTTT. Translated: CASSLTGDRSPLHF.

This clonotype was seen repeatedly, ten times or more. The gene calls are TRBV19 and TRBJ2-3, with 12 positions matching TRBD1. J lost 4 bases, V lost 4 bases, and 3 bases had no gene match. The germline V gene encodes CDR1 LNHDA and CDR2 SQIVND (reference sequence). This CDR3 is built from 15 residues. The CDR3 is CASSTGTGGPDTQYF. Here the CDR3 DNA reads TGTGCCAGTAGTACAGGGACAGGGGGCCCAGATACGCAGTATTTT.

This clonotype was recorded at least ten times. The chain recombines TRBV12-3 or TRBV12-4 with TRBJ1-5; a possible D gene is TRBD1 (6 bases). The germline V and J ends were trimmed by 4 bases and 0 bases, with 13 bases remaining between them. This CDR3 contains 16 residues. The CDR3 DNA reads TGTGCCAGCAGTTACCGACAGGCGGTTAGCAATCAGCCCCAGCATTTT. Translating gives CASSYRQAVSNQPQHF.

At least ten counts were recorded for this clonotype. The genes are TRBV19 and TRBJ1-2; D is uncertain. The CDR3 spans 13 residues. CDR1 and CDR2 from the germline V gene are LNHDA and SQIVND (reference sequence). V was cut by 2 bases and J by 8 bases, with 12 bases left in between. In DNA form, the CDR3 reads TGTGCCAGTAGTATATTGCAGGCGGGAGGCTACACCTTC. Translated: CASSILQAGGYTF. The full variable domain, its missing parts supplied by reference TRBV19 and TRBJ1-2, is DGGITQSPKYLFRKEGQNVTLSCEQNLNHDAMYWYRQDPGQGLRLIYYSQIVNDFQKGDIAEGYSVSREKKESFPLTVTSAQKNPTAFYLCASSILQAGGYTFGSGTRLTVV.

This clonotype was seen at least ten times. This chain links TRBV7-2 with TRBJ2-4; D is perhaps TRBD1 (6 bases). This CDR3 region has 14 residues. Germline-derived CDR1 and CDR2 are SGHTA and FQGNSA. Trimming shortened V by 8 bases and J by 6 bases, and 17 bases separated the two germline ends. The CDR3 sequence: CASASAGARNIQYF. CDR3 coding DNA: TGTGCCAGCGCATCGGCAGGGGCTCGAAACATTCAGTACTTC.

This clonotype was counted at least ten times. The chain has TRBV7-8 and TRBJ2-7; 13 bases are shared with TRBD2. This CDR3 contains 19 residues. Germline CDR1 SGHVS, CDR2 FQNEAQ. Losses at the gene ends were 1 base for V and 3 bases for J; bases not matched to a gene: 12. CDR3 coding DNA: TGTGCCAGCAGCTTAGGGCGGTCTCAACTAGCGGGGGGGGTCTACGAGCAGTACTTC. Translated: CASSLGRSQLAGGVYEQYF.

The J gene is TRBJ1-1, the V gene TRBV20-1; 7 positions agree with TRBD1. From germline, CDR1 is DFQATT and CDR2 SNEGSKA (reference sequence). This CDR3 has 15 amino acids. V trimming: 3 bases; J trimming: 4 bases; junction bases outside the gene matches: 11. This chain's CDR3 is CSASFFIDRATEAFF. For the CDR3, the DNA is TGCAGTGCTAGTTTCTTTATTGACAGGGCCACTGAAGCTTTCTTT.